Following are 20 T cell receptor beta chains from one sample sequenced in a study of breast tumors, draining lymph nodes, adjacent tissues. Samples came from axillary lymph nodes draining the breast cancer. Using its own MiXCR run on the multiplex PCR reads, TCRdb lists one record per CDR3 protein. The data show about 140,000 distinct CDR3 sequences, approximately 30% seen once. The sequenced material came from axillary lymph node tissue. The receptors were sampled from a female donor with breast cancer. Some clones in this sample may be carry-over from other donors' samples.

This clonotype was observed at least ten times. The chain recombines TRBV13 with TRBJ2-3, with TRBD2 matching over 8 bases. With 6 bases clipped from V and 2 bases from J, the junction kept 7 bases outside the gene matches. The germline V gene has CDR1 PRHDT and CDR2 FYEKMQ (reference sequence). This CDR3 region has 15 residues. As DNA, the CDR3 is TGTGCCAGCAGTCACAGCGGGGGTTACACAGATACGCAGTATTTT. This codes for CASSHSGGYTDTQYF.

This clonotype was observed many times. The chain carries TRBV10-3 and TRBJ1-5; TRBD1 is a possible D gene (6 bases). Trimming cost V 5 bases and J 2 bases, with 13 bases left between them. The CDR3 consists of 15 residues. Germline CDR1 and CDR2: ENHRY and SYGVKD. The CDR3 nucleotides are TGTGCCATCAGTCTCTCAGGGGAGGGCAATCAGCCCCAGCATTTT. Amino acid sequence: CAISLSGEGNQPQHF.

The gene calls are TRBV7-9 and TRBJ2-1; 9 positions agree with TRBD1. The junction had 13 bases not matched to a gene; V was cut back by 6 bases and J by 7 bases. The CDR3 loop spans 16 amino acids. The germline V gene has CDR1 SEHNR and CDR2 FQNEAQ (reference sequence). The CDR3: CASSLSGQGLGNEQFF. As DNA, the CDR3 is TGTGCCAGCAGTCTCTCGGGACAGGGTTTAGGTAATGAGCAGTTCTTC.

This clonotype appeared once. V gene TRBV2 combines with J gene TRBJ2-7, with a possible D match to TRBD2 (6 bases). This CDR3 region has 14 residues. Trimming pared 4 bases from V and 3 bases from J, leaving 13 bases between. Germline V gene data show CDR1 as SNHLY and CDR2 as FYNNEI. CDR3 in amino acids: CASSVRSAGYEQYF. Here the CDR3 DNA reads TGTGCCAGCAGTGTCAGGTCAGCGGGCTACGAGCAGTACTTC.

This clonotype has more than one count but fewer than ten. The genes are TRBV25-1 and TRBJ2-2; D gene ambiguous. Germline-derived CDR1 and CDR2 are MGHDK and SYGVNS. V dropped 5 bases and J dropped 4 bases, with 8 bases sitting between them. This CDR3 spans 13 amino acids. CDR3 protein: CASSPPFTGELFF. For the CDR3, the DNA is TGTGCCAGCAGTCCCCCTTTCACCGGGGAGCTGTTTTTT.

This clonotype was detected ten times or more. The chain couples TRBV18 to TRBJ1-2; D not resolved. Looked up from germline, CDR1 is KGHSH and CDR2 is LQKENI. The CDR3 is 16 amino acids. V shed 4 bases and J shed 7 bases, with 22 bases lying between them. This chain's CDR3 is CASSQRRQEEVVGYTF. For the CDR3, the DNA is TGTGCCAGCTCACAACGACGTCAGGAGGAGGTTGTTGGCTACACCTTC.

This clonotype was recorded at least ten times. The genes are TRBV5-1 and TRBJ2-5, with a possible D match to TRBD1 (5 bases). The length of the CDR3 is 14 residues. Trimming took off 5 bases at V and 2 bases at J, with 13 bases between the two ends. Looked up from germline, CDR1 is SGHRS and CDR2 is YFSETQ. The CDR3 reads CASRPVPGQETQYF. CDR3 DNA: TGCGCCAGCAGACCAGTACCAGGGCAAGAGACCCAGTACTTC. The full variable domain, its missing parts supplied by reference TRBV5-1 and TRBJ2-5, is KAGVTQTPRYLIKTRGQQVTLSCSPISGHRSVSWYQQTPGQGLQFLFEYFSETQRNKGNFPGRFSGRQFSNSRSEMNVSTLELGDSALYLCASRPVPGQETQYFGPGTRLLVL.

The chain uses TRBV6-2 or TRBV6-3 and TRBJ2-7; D gene unclear. The CDR3 sequence is 11 residues long. V lost 5 bases to trimming and J lost 9 bases, with 11 bases between them. Germline V gives CDR1 MNHEY, CDR2 SVGEGT. The CDR3 bases are TGTGCCAGCAGTCACGGCGGCGGGCAGTACGTC. Protein product: CASSHGGGQYV.

In this sample, this clonotype turned up many times. V gene TRBV19 combines with J gene TRBJ2-1; 15 positions match TRBD2. This CDR3 is built from 18 residues. Germline values: CDR1 LNHDA, CDR2 SQIVND (reference sequence). V lost 5 bases to trimming and J lost 5 bases; unmatched junction nucleotides: 10. The CDR3 here is CASSYRTSGGALHNEQFF. Here the CDR3 DNA reads TGTGCCAGTAGTTACCGGACTAGCGGGGGGGCCTTACACAATGAGCAGTTCTTC.

V usage is TRBV29-1 and J usage is TRBJ2-3; 15 bases line up with TRBD2. The CDR3 is made up of 16 amino acids. The germline V gene has CDR1 SQVTM and CDR2 ANQGSEA. Germline trimming cut 6 bases from V and 8 bases from J; bases unmatched to any gene: 12. The CDR3 DNA reads as TGCAGCGTGACCCCTGGACTAGCGGGGGGGCCAGGTACGCAGTATTTT. Its translation: CSVTPGLAGGPGTQYF.

In this sample, this clonotype turned up many times. The genes are TRBV15 and TRBJ2-3; no definite D call. The CDR3 is 13 residues long. V lost 1 base and J 6 bases, leaving 8 bases between the germline ends. CDR1 and CDR2 (germline): LNHNV, YYDKDF (reference sequence). The CDR3 loop reads CATSRVYVDTQYF. CDR3 nucleotide sequence: TGTGCCACCAGCAGAGTATATGTGGATACGCAGTATTTT.

A word on this clonotype: An end of the junction differs from the germline gene, which may be a read error. The CDR3 spells CASSHKNRAGNAIYF. CDR3 DNA sequence: TGTGCCAGCAGTCATAAGAACAGGGCTGGAAACGCCATATATTTT. The chain has TRBV6-5 and TRBJ1-3; D may be TRBD1 (6 bases). CDR1 is MNHEY and CDR2 is SVGAGI in the germline V gene. This CDR3 has 15 residues.

This clonotype was seen more than once but under ten times. CDR3 in amino acids: CASRPGGVITGNTIYF. The DNA of the CDR3 is TGTGCCAGCAGACCCGGGGGGGTAATAACTGGAAACACCATATATTTT. The gene calls are TRBV6-5 and TRBJ1-3, with D perhaps matching TRBD1 (5 bases). Germline CDR1 and CDR2: MNHEY and SVGAGI. The CDR3 runs 16 residues. V lost 6 bases and J 2 bases, leaving 17 bases between the germline ends.

This clonotype was counted ten times or more. V usage is TRBV2 and J usage is TRBJ1-6; D not certain. Germline V CDR1 and CDR2: SNHLY, FYNNEI. The CDR3 contains 14 residues. Trimming shortened V by 11 bases and J by 5 bases, and 16 bases separated the two germline ends. DNA of the CDR3: TGTGCCGTGCGGCGTTCGTCCGATAATTCACCCCTCCACTTT. The encoded protein is CAVRRSSDNSPLHF.

This clonotype was counted at least ten times. The chain has TRBV6-2 or TRBV6-3 and TRBJ2-1; 7 positions match TRBD1. The CDR3 contains 15 residues. V lost 2 bases, J lost 2 bases, and 3 bases stayed unmatched. Looked up from germline, CDR1 is MNHEY and CDR2 is SVGEGT. DNA of the CDR3: TGTGCCAGCAGTTACATTGGGACAGCCTACAATGAGCAGTTCTTC. This encodes CASSYIGTAYNEQFF.

This clonotype has ten or more counts. The V gene is TRBV5-1, the J gene TRBJ2-1; 11 bases line up with TRBD2. V lost 3 bases, J lost 3 bases, and 8 bases stayed unmatched. Per germline, CDR1 SGHRS and CDR2 YFSETQ. The CDR3 sequence is 17 residues long. The CDR3 spells CASSSQGTSGFYNEQFF. In DNA, the CDR3 is TGCGCCAGCAGCTCCCAAGGGACTAGCGGCTTCTACAATGAGCAGTTCTTC.

There are many counts of this clonotype. The chain employs TRBV19 and TRBJ1-2, with D uncertain. Germline lookup yields CDR1 LNHDA and CDR2 SQIVND (reference sequence). CDR3 length equals 14 residues. V was trimmed by 5 bases and J by 4 bases, leaving 14 bases between them. The CDR3 loop is CASSPRLVSYGYTF. CDR3 in DNA: TGTGCCAGTAGTCCTCGGTTAGTCAGCTATGGCTACACCTTC.

This clonotype was seen only a few times. The chain recombines TRBV18 with TRBJ2-3; D may be TRBD1 or TRBD2 (5 bases each). Germline V gene sequence: CDR1 KGHSH, CDR2 LQKENI. The CDR3 totals 15 residues. V was cut by 4 bases and J by 7 bases, with 18 bases left in between. The CDR3 DNA reads as TGTGCCAGCTCACAACGGGGCTTACTTGGCAATACGCAGTATTTT. Its protein product is CASSQRGLLGNTQYF.

This clonotype came up many times. The rearrangement joins TRBV4-1 to TRBJ2-5, with 7 bases lining up with TRBD1. CDR1 is MGHRA, CDR2 YSYEKL, per germline. J was trimmed by 5 bases and V by 0 bases; bases with no gene match: 3. The CDR3 has 14 amino acids. The CDR3 region has the DNA TGCGCCAGCAGCCAAGATAGGGGGCGGGAGACCCAGTACTTC. Translating gives CASSQDRGRETQYF.

In this sample, this clonotype turned up many times. The rearrangement uses TRBV11-2 and TRBJ1-2; D gene uncertain. Germline CDR1 reads SGHAT; CDR2 reads FQNNGV. V shed 1 base and J shed 4 bases, with 16 bases lying between them. This CDR3 spans 16 amino acids. The CDR3 sequence: CASSLVFSPLSYGYTF. The CDR3, as DNA: TGTGCCAGCAGCTTAGTTTTTAGTCCCCTCTCCTATGGCTACACCTTC.